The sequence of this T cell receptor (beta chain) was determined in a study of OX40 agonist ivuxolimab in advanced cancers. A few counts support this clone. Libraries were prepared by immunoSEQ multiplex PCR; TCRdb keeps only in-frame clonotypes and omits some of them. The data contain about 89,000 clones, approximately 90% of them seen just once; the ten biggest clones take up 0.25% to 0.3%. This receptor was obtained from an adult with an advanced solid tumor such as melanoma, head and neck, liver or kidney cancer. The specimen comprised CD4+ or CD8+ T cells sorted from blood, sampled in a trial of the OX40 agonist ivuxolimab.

The CDR3 region is CAWRAPVSNQPQHF. The DNA of the CDR3 is TGTGCCTGGAGGGCCCCGGTGTCAAATCAGCCCCAGCATTTT. This chain joins TRBV30 and TRBJ1-5; no reliable D call. V was cut by 3 bases and J by 4 bases, with 13 bases left in between. Germline V gene sequence: CDR1 GTSNPN, CDR2 SVGIG (reference sequence). This CDR3 region has 14 residues.